Described below is a single T cell receptor beta chain sequence and its context. Its antigen is still unknown. It was cDNA, reverse transcribed from extracted RNA, that served as the sequencing template. The assay was immunoSEQ multiplex PCR, and TCRdb's table has in-frame clones only and misses some. The sample lists 150,000 or so clones; approximately 50% were seen once. The data were taken from a study of CD8+ T cells in alopecia areata. Study background: Patients in the treated group were given tofacitinib by mouth, 5 to 10 mg twice a day. A 6-month off-drug phase came after tofacitinib, which had lasted 6 to 18 months. General study results and limits: Lesional scalp, notably in alopecia totalis/universalis, had clonality above that of normal scalp.

There are 16 residues in the CDR3. V was pared by 8 bases and J by 1 base, with 9 bases of the junction left unmatched. From germline, CDR1 is ENHRY and CDR2 SYGVKD. The chain uses TRBV10-3 and TRBJ2-1; TRBD2 matches at 9 bases. Sequencing input: CD4+ T cells sorted from blood. This receptor was obtained from a human donor with alopecia areata. The CDR3 reads CAIGGRLAGSYNEQFF. CDR3 DNA sequence: TGTGCCATCGGGGGAAGGCTAGCGGGATCCTACAATGAGCAGTTCTTC.